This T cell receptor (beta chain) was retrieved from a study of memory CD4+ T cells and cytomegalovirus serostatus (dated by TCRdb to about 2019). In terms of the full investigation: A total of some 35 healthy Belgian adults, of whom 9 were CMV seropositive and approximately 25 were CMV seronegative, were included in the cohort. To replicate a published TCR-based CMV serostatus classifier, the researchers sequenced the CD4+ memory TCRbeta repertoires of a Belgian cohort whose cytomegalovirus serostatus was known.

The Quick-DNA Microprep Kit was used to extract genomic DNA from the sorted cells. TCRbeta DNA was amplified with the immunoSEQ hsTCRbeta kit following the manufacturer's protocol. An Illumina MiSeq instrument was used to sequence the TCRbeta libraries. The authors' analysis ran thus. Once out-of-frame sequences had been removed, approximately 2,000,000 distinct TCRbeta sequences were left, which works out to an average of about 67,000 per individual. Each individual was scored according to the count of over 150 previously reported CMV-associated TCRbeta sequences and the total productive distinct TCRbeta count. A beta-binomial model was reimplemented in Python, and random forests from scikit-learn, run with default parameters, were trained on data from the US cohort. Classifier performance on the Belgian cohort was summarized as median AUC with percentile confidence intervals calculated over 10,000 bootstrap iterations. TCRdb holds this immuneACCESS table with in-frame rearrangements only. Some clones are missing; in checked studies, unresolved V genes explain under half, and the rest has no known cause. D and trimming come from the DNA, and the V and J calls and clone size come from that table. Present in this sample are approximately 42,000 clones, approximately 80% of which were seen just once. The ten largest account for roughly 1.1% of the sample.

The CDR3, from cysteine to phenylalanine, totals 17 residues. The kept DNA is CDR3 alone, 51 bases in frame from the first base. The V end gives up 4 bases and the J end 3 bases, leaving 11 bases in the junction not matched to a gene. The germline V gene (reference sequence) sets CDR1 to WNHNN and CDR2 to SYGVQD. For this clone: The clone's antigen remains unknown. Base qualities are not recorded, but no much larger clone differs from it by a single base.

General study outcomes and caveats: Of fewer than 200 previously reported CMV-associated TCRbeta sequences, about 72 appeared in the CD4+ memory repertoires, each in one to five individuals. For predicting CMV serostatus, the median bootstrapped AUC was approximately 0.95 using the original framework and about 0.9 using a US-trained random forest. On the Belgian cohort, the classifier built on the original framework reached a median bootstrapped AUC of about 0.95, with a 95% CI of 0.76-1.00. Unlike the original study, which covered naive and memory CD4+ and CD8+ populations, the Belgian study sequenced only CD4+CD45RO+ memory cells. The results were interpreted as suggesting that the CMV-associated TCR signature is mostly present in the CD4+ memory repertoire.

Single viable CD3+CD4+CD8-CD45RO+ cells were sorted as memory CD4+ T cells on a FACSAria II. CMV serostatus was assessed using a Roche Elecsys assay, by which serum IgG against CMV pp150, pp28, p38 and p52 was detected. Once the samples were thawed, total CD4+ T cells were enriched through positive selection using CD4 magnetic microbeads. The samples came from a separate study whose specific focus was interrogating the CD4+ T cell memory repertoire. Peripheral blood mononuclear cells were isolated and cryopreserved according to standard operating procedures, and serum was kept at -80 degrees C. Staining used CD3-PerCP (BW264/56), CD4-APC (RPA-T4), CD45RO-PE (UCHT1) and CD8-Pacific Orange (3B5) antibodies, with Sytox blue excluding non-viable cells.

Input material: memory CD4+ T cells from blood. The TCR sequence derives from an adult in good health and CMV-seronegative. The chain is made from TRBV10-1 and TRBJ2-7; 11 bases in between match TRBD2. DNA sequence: TGCGCCAGCAGTGGCTCCTCCGGGACTAGCGGATACTACGAGCAGTACTTC. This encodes CASSGSSGTSGYYEQYF.